This entry concerns a single T cell receptor beta chain. In the authors' methods: Reference gene primer amplification in the assay estimated nucleated cell counts. Profiling relied on immunoSEQ multiplex PCR, and the TCRdb table lists in-frame clones only, not all of them. Clone size and V and J calls were adopted from that table, with D and trimming inferred from the DNA. Of tens of thousands of clones in the sample, about 90% are singletons; the top ten hold 4% to 5.5%. The data originate from a study of blood T cell repertoires in COVID-19. Germline V gene lookup returns CDR1 MNHEY and CDR2 SVGEGT. V dropped 4 bases and J dropped 2; count of bases not matched to a gene: 5. The CDR3 is 15 amino acids.

This receptor was identified in a man aged 45-60 years with active COVID-19. V is TRBV6-2 or TRBV6-3 and J is TRBJ2-1; 7 bases fit TRBD1. The sequenced sample was peripheral blood. CDR3 amino acids: CASSSDRAAYNEQFF. In nucleotides, the CDR3 is TGTGCCAGCAGTTCCGACAGGGCAGCCTACAATGAGCAGTTCTTC.